Below, 25 T cell receptor beta chains from the same sample are listed, as sequenced in a study of cytotoxic CD8 clonotypes in ibrutinib-treated CLL. TCRdb keeps only in-frame clones here, not all; method: immunoSEQ multiplex PCR. This sample carries some 140,000 clones, around 90% of them seen once, and the ten largest clones take about 10%. The sample here was PBMCs, taken after 12 months of ibrutinib treatment. The receptors shown here come from a human donor with chronic lymphocytic leukemia.

For the CDR3, the DNA is TGCGCCAGCAGCCGGGGTGTGGAAGGATACAATGAGCAGTTCTTC. The encoded protein is CASSRGVEGYNEQFF. The V call is TRBV5-1, the J call TRBJ2-1; tentative D call: TRBD2 (5 bases). The germline V gene has CDR1 SGHRS and CDR2 YFSETQ. CDR3 size: 15 residues. V shed 4 bases and J shed 4 bases, with 15 bases lying between them.

The V and J genes are TRBV5-1 and TRBJ2-4, with D perhaps assigned TRBD1 or TRBD2 (6 bases each). V was cut by 3 bases and J by 1 base, with 11 bases left in between. This CDR3 region has 15 residues. Germline CDR1 SGHRS, CDR2 YFSETQ. CDR3 sequence reads: CASSSGALAKNIQYF. CDR3 nucleotides: TGCGCCAGCAGCTCGGGGGCGCTGGCCAAAAACATTCAGTACTTC.

V and J are TRBV2 and TRBJ2-7; TRBD2 matches at 9 bases. V lost 7 bases to trimming and J lost 4 bases; unmatched junction nucleotides: 5. CDR1 is SNHLY, CDR2 FYNNEI, per germline. The CDR3 consists of 13 residues. DNA of the CDR3: TGTGCCAGCATAGCGGGAGTTGGGTACGAGCAGTACTTC. As protein: CASIAGVGYEQYF.

This rearrangement joins TRBV10-1 to TRBJ2-7, with TRBD2 as a possible D gene (6 bases). Germline V gene data show CDR1 as WNHNN and CDR2 as SYGVQD (reference sequence). The V end was cut by 0 bases, the J end by 5 bases, with 11 bases between. The CDR3 has 14 amino acids. The chain's CDR3 is CASSESVGSNEQYF. The CDR3 region has the DNA TGCGCCAGCAGTGAGTCCGTCGGGAGTAACGAGCAGTACTTC.

The chain recombines TRBV28 with TRBJ2-7; 7 bases match TRBD2. The V and J ends lost 10 bases and 6 bases, in that order; junction bases with no gene match: 6. Germline V gives CDR1 MDHEN, CDR2 SYDVKM. CDR3 size: 11 residues. The CDR3 spells CATTGGTEQYF. The CDR3 region has the DNA TGTGCCACCACCGGGGGGACCGAGCAGTACTTC. The full variable domain, rest sourced from reference TRBV28 and TRBJ2-7, is DVKVTQSSRYLVKRTGEKVFLECVQDMDHENMFWYRQDPGLGLRLIYFSYDVKMKEKGDIPEGYSVSREKKERFSLILESASTNQTSMYLCATTGGTEQYFGPGTRLTVT.

The chain uses TRBV27 and TRBJ2-3, with 13 bases that match TRBD2. Germline assignment: CDR1 MNHEY and CDR2 SMNVEV (reference sequence). The V gene end was trimmed by 0 bases and the J gene end by 4 bases; junction bases not matched to a gene: 10. There are 19 residues in the CDR3. This CDR3 reads CASSLSLLAGGPTPDTQYF. In nucleotides, the CDR3 is TGTGCCAGCAGTTTATCGCTACTAGCGGGAGGGCCGACGCCAGATACGCAGTATTTT.

The chain carries TRBV10-1 and TRBJ2-1; TRBD1 is a possible D gene (5 bases). V lost 7 bases, J lost 0 bases, and 19 bases lay in between. Germline V CDR1 and CDR2: WNHNN, SYGVQD (reference sequence). The CDR3 is 17 residues long. This CDR3 reads CASNSTEWTSSYNEQFF. The CDR3 coding sequence is TGCGCCAGCAATTCGACGGAGTGGACAAGCTCCTACAATGAGCAGTTCTTC.

Of note for this clone: Other DNA sequences in the same sample also yield this CDR3. This sequence joins TRBV5-8 and TRBJ1-3, with D unresolved. The CDR3 has 14 amino acids. Trimming shortened V by 2 bases and J by 1 base, and 7 bases separated the two germline ends. The germline V gene has CDR1 SGHTS and CDR2 YDEGEE. The CDR3 DNA reads TGTGCCAGCAGCTTTCAAGGATCTGGAAACACCATATATTTT. As protein: CASSFQGSGNTIYF.

The DNA for the CDR3 is TGTGCCAGCAGTTCCGGGACATTCACTGAAGCTTTCTTT. Protein: CASSSGTFTEAFF. This rearrangement joins TRBV28 to TRBJ1-1; weak D call: TRBD1 (6 bases). V was cut by 4 bases and J by 4 bases, with 10 bases left in between. The length of the CDR3 is 13 residues. Germline CDR1 is MDHEN and CDR2 is SYDVKM.

The chain joins TRBV28 to TRBJ1-2; weak D call: TRBD1 (6 bases). The V end was cut by 3 bases, the J end by 8 bases, with 13 bases between. Germline CDR1 MDHEN, CDR2 SYDVKM. The CDR3 length is 13 residues. The CDR3, as DNA: TGTGCCAGCAGTTTGTCAGGGGTGGGCGGCTACACCTTC. It yields the protein CASSLSGVGGYTF.

The chain joins TRBV5-8 to TRBJ2-5; D is perhaps TRBD1 (5 bases). The CDR3 extends over 14 amino acids. Trimming took off 3 bases at V and 5 bases at J, with 14 bases between the two ends. The germline V gene has CDR1 SGHTS and CDR2 YDEGEE. Here the CDR3 DNA reads TGTGCCAGCAGCTCCCCCACAGGTCGGGAGACCCAGTACTTC. Translated: CASSSPTGRETQYF.

The genes are TRBV7-9 and TRBJ2-5; 9 nucleotides align to TRBD2. J gave up 7 bases and V 8 bases, and 14 bases lay outside the gene matches. The CDR3 is made up of 15 amino acids. Germline-derived CDR1 and CDR2 are SEHNR and FQNEAQ (reference sequence). Written as DNA, the CDR3 is TGTGCCAGCTCGCGGCGGGAGGGCCCTCGGGGGACCCAGTACTTC. This sequence encodes CASSRREGPRGTQYF.

J is TRBJ2-7 and V is TRBV5-1; tentatively, D is TRBD1 or TRBD2 (5 bases each). Trimming left V 0 bases short and J 0 bases short, with 10 bases between. The V gene's germline CDR1 is SGHRS and CDR2 YFSETQ. This CDR3 contains 15 residues. The chain's CDR3 is CASSLEAGSSYEQYF. In DNA form, the CDR3 reads TGCGCCAGCAGCTTGGAAGCAGGGAGCTCCTACGAGCAGTACTTC.

The rearrangement joins TRBV28 to TRBJ1-2, with 9 bases identical to TRBD1. V trimming: 5 bases; J trimming: 8 bases; junction bases outside the gene matches: 12. Germline lookup yields CDR1 MDHEN and CDR2 SYDVKM. The CDR3 has 15 residues. The CDR3 DNA is TGTGCCAGCAGTCCAGGGACAGGGAGTAAAACAGGCTACACCTTC. This sequence encodes CASSPGTGSKTGYTF.

The rearrangement uses TRBV2 and TRBJ2-3, with 12 bases matching TRBD2. V shed 6 bases, J shed 0 bases, and the junction held 10 bases outside the gene matches. The CDR3 extends over 18 amino acids. CDR1 and CDR2 from the germline V gene are SNHLY and FYNNEI. The CDR3 coding sequence is TGTGCCAGCAGCGCACGACGGACTAGCGGGACCAGCACAGATACGCAGTATTTT. Translation: CASSARRTSGTSTDTQYF.

The chain employs TRBV28 and TRBJ2-1; the match to TRBD2 covers 9 bases. The CDR3 is 18 amino acids. CDR1 is MDHEN and CDR2 is SYDVKM in the germline V gene. V lost 1 base, J lost 1 base, and 8 bases stayed unmatched. The CDR3 here is CASSLFMGLASSYNEQFF. CDR3 sequence (DNA): TGTGCCAGCAGTTTATTTATGGGACTAGCTTCATCCTACAATGAGCAGTTCTTC.

In this sample, this clone turned up once. The chain's CDR3 is CASSLIRPPNEKLFF. CDR3 coding DNA: TGTGCCAGCAGTTTGATCAGGCCACCTAATGAAAAACTGTTTTTT. The chain combines TRBV28 with TRBJ1-4, with D unclear. Trimming left V 3 bases short and J 3 bases short, with 11 bases between. This CDR3 comprises 15 residues. Germline loops: CDR1 MDHEN, CDR2 SYDVKM.

This clone turned up a few times. The CDR3 reads CASSLGGTGSGELFF. The CDR3 bases are TGTGCCAGCAGCTTAGGGGGAACAGGGTCCGGGGAGCTGTTTTTT. The chain carries TRBV7-9 and TRBJ2-2, with D possibly TRBD1 on 6 matching bases. The germline V gene has CDR1 SEHNR and CDR2 FQNEAQ (reference sequence). The CDR3 loop spans 15 amino acids. Trimming shortened V by 1 base and J by 6 bases, and 12 bases separated the two germline ends.

The chain has TRBV30 and TRBJ2-1; D is unclear. The V gene lost 2 bases and the J gene lost 6 bases, with 8 bases spanning the gap. The CDR3 has 12 amino acids. Per the germline V gene, CDR1 is GTSNPN and CDR2 is SVGIG (reference sequence). CDR3 sequence reads: CAWSPSSNEQFF. DNA for the CDR3: TGTGCCTGGAGTCCTTCCAGCAATGAGCAGTTCTTC.

The genes are TRBV4-3 and TRBJ2-7; TRBD2 is a possible D gene (6 bases). From germline, CDR1 is LGHNA and CDR2 YSLEER. The CDR3 is 15 amino acids. With 4 bases removed from V and 1 base from J, the gap between germline ends came to 14 bases. DNA for the CDR3: TGCGCCAGCAGCCGTCGGTGGGAGGAGTCCTACGAGCAGTACTTC. Residues: CASSRRWEESYEQYF.

This clone was seen once. The chain recombines TRBV4-1 with TRBJ2-1; the D is unclear. V dropped 0 bases and J dropped 8 bases, with 14 bases sitting between them. Germline CDR1 and CDR2: MGHRA and YSYEKL. The length of the CDR3 is 15 residues. The CDR3 is CASSQESGSMDEQFF. As DNA, the CDR3 is TGCGCCAGCAGCCAAGAGAGTGGAAGTATGGATGAGCAGTTCTTC.

The chain joins TRBV7-3 to TRBJ2-5, with D tentatively TRBD1 (6 bases). CDR1 and CDR2 from the germline V gene are SGHTA and FQGTGA. Between the trimmed V and J ends, which lost 1 base and 2 bases, there was a span of 11 bases. The length of the CDR3 is 15 residues. The CDR3 region is CASSLMGTPQETQYF. CDR3 in DNA: TGTGCCAGCAGCTTAATGGGGACACCTCAAGAGACCCAGTACTTC.

This clone has a handful of counts. The chain couples TRBV10-3 to TRBJ2-2; no clear D gene. Germline CDR1 ENHRY, CDR2 SYGVKD. This CDR3 has 12 residues. Trimming left V 10 bases short and J 7 bases short, with 13 bases between. This chain's CDR3 is CATGLLSGELFF. CDR3 coding DNA: TGTGCCACTGGCCTTCTTAGCGGGGAGCTGTTTTTT.

This clone has only one observation. The junction differs from germline at one of its ends, possibly a read error. The V gene is TRBV7-7, the J gene TRBJ2-3; D not certain. The CDR3 runs 13 residues. The V gene's germline CDR1 is SSHAT and CDR2 FNYEAQ (reference sequence). Here the CDR3 reads CASSLPGADTQYF. Written as DNA, the CDR3 is TGTGCTAGCAGCTTACCCGGAGCAGATACGCAGTATTTT.

The V and J genes are TRBV5-1 and TRBJ2-1, with D possibly TRBD2 on 5 matching bases. The V end was cut by 3 bases, the J end by 5 bases, with 12 bases between. The CDR3 extends over 14 amino acids. Germline values: CDR1 SGHRS, CDR2 YFSETQ. CDR3 nucleotides: TGCGCCAGCAGCTCGTCTAGCTGGAACAATGAGCAGTTCTTC. Translated: CASSSSSWNNEQFF.